This T cell receptor beta chain was retrieved from a study of human T cells and chemical hapten exposure. Time point given: patch test 3, about 24 weeks after DPC sensitization. Treatment reported: therapeutic diphenylcyclopropenone sensitization with weekly scalp DPC. Researchers extracted total RNA from unfractionated whole blood. Trimming cost V 6 bases and J 5 bases; bases outside gene matches: 12. This CDR3 has 15 residues. From germline, CDR1 is DFQATT and CDR2 SNEGSKA (reference sequence). TCRdb reprocessed the RACE reads with MiXCR, giving one entry per CDR3 protein. Seen here are approximately 88,000 distinct CDR3 sequences, about an eighth observed once, and the top ten hold 5.7%. The sample holds many counts of this clonotype.

The gene calls are TRBV20-1 and TRBJ2-3; 9 nucleotides line up with TRBD2. The sample in question was whole blood, obtained in connection with sensitization to the hapten diphenylcyclopropenone (DPC). This clonotype was obtained from a woman between 45 and 65 years old with alopecia areata. Some clones in this sample may be carry-over from other donors' samples. This CDR3 reads CSAIFPAGGRDTQYF. The CDR3 DNA sequence: TGCAGTGCAATTTTTCCGGCGGGAGGGAGAGATACGCAGTATTTT.